Listed here are 16 T cell receptor beta chains from one sample, sequenced in a study of blood T cell repertoires in COVID-19. Assay used: immunoSEQ multiplex PCR; TCRdb lists only in-frame clones, some missing. The repertoire holds hundreds of thousands of clones, with 70% to 90% as singletons. Specimen: peripheral blood. Receptors originate from a woman in her twenties or thirties with COVID-19, enrolled during active disease.

The chain joins TRBV6-5 to TRBJ1-5; TRBD1 might be the D (6 bases). The ends were cut back, 0 bases at V and 6 bases at J, with 9 bases in the middle. The CDR3 extends over 14 amino acids. In germline, CDR1 is MNHEY, CDR2 SVGAGI. The CDR3 coding sequence is TGTGCCAGCAGTTACTCCGGGGGGGCTCAGCCCCAGCATTTT. It encodes CASSYSGGAQPQHF.

V gene TRBV7-6 combines with J gene TRBJ2-1; D is perhaps TRBD1 (6 bases). This CDR3 spans 16 amino acids. In germline, CDR1 is SGHVS, CDR2 FNYEAQ. Trimming took off 1 base at V and 8 bases at J, with 18 bases between the two ends. Written as DNA, the CDR3 is TGTGCCAGCAGCTTAGTTAGCAGGGGAATAGTATATGAGCAGTTCTTC. This translates into CASSLVSRGIVYEQFF.

The chain is built from TRBV6-5 and TRBJ1-1; 7 nucleotides match TRBD1. Germline-derived CDR1 and CDR2 are MNHEY and SVGAGI. V lost 6 bases and J lost 7; bases outside the gene matches: 2. The CDR3 runs to 11 residues. This CDR3 is CASSWTGEAFF. The CDR3 DNA reads TGTGCCAGCAGCTGGACAGGTGAAGCTTTCTTT.

This chain connects TRBV7-8 to TRBJ1-2, with TRBD1 as a possible D gene (5 bases). V dropped 5 bases and J dropped 4 bases, with 29 bases sitting between them. This CDR3 spans 19 amino acids. From germline, CDR1 is SGHVS and CDR2 FQNEAQ. The CDR3 protein is CASSDPILGRGEEAYGYTF. CDR3 nucleotide sequence: TGTGCCAGCAGCGACCCGATTTTGGGGCGAGGGGAGGAGGCCTATGGCTACACCTTC.

This clone was counted once. V usage is TRBV29-1 and J usage is TRBJ2-1; 10 nucleotides match TRBD1. CDR1 is SQVTM and CDR2 is ANQGSEA in the germline V gene. The length of the CDR3 is 14 residues. Trimming removed 6 bases from V and 4 bases from J; junction bases left unmatched: 6. As DNA, the CDR3 is TGCAGCGTCGTCGACAGGGGGCAATACAATGAGCAGTTCTTC. As protein: CSVVDRGQYNEQFF.

This clone occurred once. V and J are TRBV15 and TRBJ1-4; D perhaps matches TRBD1 (6 bases). Germline CDR1 reads LNHNV; CDR2 reads YYDKDF (reference sequence). V gave up 1 base and J gave up 7 bases, with 13 bases separating them. The CDR3 totals 15 residues. The CDR3 loop reads CATSRGDTRGEKLFF. The CDR3 nucleotides are TGTGCCACCAGCAGAGGGGACACCCGGGGTGAAAAACTGTTTTTT.

The table lists this clone with a count of one. The chain combines TRBV2 with TRBJ1-4, with TRBD1 identical over 9 bases. The CDR3 is made up of 14 amino acids. With V trimmed by 6 bases and J by 7 bases, 6 bases remained unmatched. Germline CDR1 is SNHLY and CDR2 is FYNNEI. CDR3 protein: CASRDRGGIEKLFF. Written as DNA, the CDR3 is TGTGCCAGCAGGGACAGGGGTGGAATTGAAAAACTGTTTTTT.

CDR3 DNA sequence: TGTGCCAGCAGCTTAGTCGGGATGAGAGGCTACACCTTC. Residues: CASSLVGMRGYTF. V and J are TRBV7-2 and TRBJ1-2, with no clear D. V gave up 1 base and J gave up 8 bases, with 11 bases separating them. This CDR3 has 13 residues. CDR1 and CDR2 (germline): SGHTA, FQGNSA.

This clone was detected once. The genes are TRBV20-1 and TRBJ2-1; TRBD1 agrees at 7 bases. CDR1 and CDR2 from the germline V gene are DFQATT and SNEGSKA (reference sequence). This CDR3 spans 14 amino acids. V trimming: 3 bases; J trimming: 5 bases; junction bases outside the gene matches: 7. CDR3 in DNA: TGCAGTGCTAGTGACCAGGGGGTCAACAATGAGCAGTTCTTC. Protein: CSASDQGVNNEQFF.

A single count supports this clone. The chain has TRBV4-1 and TRBJ1-3; the D is unclear. Germline CDR1 is MGHRA and CDR2 is YSYEKL. The CDR3 runs 15 residues. V shed 4 bases and J shed 2 bases, with 12 bases lying between them. The CDR3 DNA follows: TGCGCCAGCAGCCCAGAGAGGGCGGCTGGAAACACCATATATTTT. Amino acid sequence: CASSPERAAGNTIYF.

The V and J genes are TRBV7-2 and TRBJ2-1; no firm D call. Germline-derived CDR1 and CDR2 are SGHTA and FQGNSA. The CDR3 extends over 12 amino acids. V lost 5 bases and J lost 4, with 6 bases in between. The CDR3 DNA reads TGTGCCAGCAGCCAAACATACAATGAGCAGTTCTTC. Its protein product is CASSQTYNEQFF.

This clone was picked up many times. The V gene is TRBV7-2, the J gene TRBJ2-1, with TRBD2 identical over 12 bases. Germline values: CDR1 SGHTA, CDR2 FQGNSA. Trimming cost V 5 bases and J 9 bases; bases outside gene matches: 8. There are 15 residues in the CDR3. This CDR3 reads CASSPLAGGPSEQFF. In DNA form, the CDR3 reads TGTGCCAGCAGCCCCCTAGCGGGAGGGCCCTCTGAGCAGTTCTTC.

The chain carries TRBV11-2 and TRBJ2-5; a weak D match, TRBD2 (5 bases). CDR1 and CDR2 from the germline V gene are SGHAT and FQNNGV. V shed 8 bases and J shed 4 bases, with 14 bases lying between them. CDR3 length: 13 amino acids. The CDR3, as DNA: TGTGCCAGCCAGACTATCGGCGGAGAGACCCAGTACTTC. Residues: CASQTIGGETQYF.

The chain has TRBV19 and TRBJ1-4; 9 bases map to TRBD1. The CDR3 extends over 14 amino acids. Germline assignment: CDR1 LNHDA and CDR2 SQIVND (reference sequence). The V segment lost 6 bases and the J segment 7 bases; nucleotides outside the gene matches: 6. For the CDR3, the DNA is TGTGCCAGTAGGAGGACAGGGGACGGTGAAAAACTGTTTTTT. Translated, it gives CASRRTGDGEKLFF.

The chain carries TRBV19 and TRBJ1-6, with 10 bases identical to TRBD1. Unmatched junction bases numbered 16, after V lost 6 bases and J lost 11 bases. Per the germline V gene, CDR1 is LNHDA and CDR2 is SQIVND (reference sequence). CDR3 size: 17 residues. The CDR3 loop reads CASSPSYGQGVAAPLHF. For the CDR3, the DNA is TGTGCCAGTAGCCCGTCGTACGGACAGGGGGTCGCGGCACCCCTCCACTTT.

This clone was found once. This chain links TRBV7-8 with TRBJ2-1, with TRBD1 identical over 10 bases. Germline CDR1 reads SGHVS; CDR2 reads FQNEAQ. The V segment lost 0 bases and the J segment 3 bases; nucleotides outside the gene matches: 2. The CDR3 loop spans 16 amino acids. CDR3 DNA sequence: TGTGCCAGCAGCTTAGCGGGACAGGGGAACTACAATGAGCAGTTCTTC. Its translation: CASSLAGQGNYNEQFF.